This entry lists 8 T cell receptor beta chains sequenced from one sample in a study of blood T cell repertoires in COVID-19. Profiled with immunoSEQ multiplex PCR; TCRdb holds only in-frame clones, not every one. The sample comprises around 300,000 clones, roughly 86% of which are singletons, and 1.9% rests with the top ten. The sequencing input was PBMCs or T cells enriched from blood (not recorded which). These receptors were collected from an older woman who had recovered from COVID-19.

The CDR3: CASSKTGGGSPLHF. The CDR3 nucleotides are TGTGCCAGCAGTAAGACAGGGGGCGGCTCACCCCTCCACTTT. The chain couples TRBV28 to TRBJ1-6, with 10 bases lining up with TRBD1. The CDR3 has 14 amino acids. Unmatched junction bases numbered 5, after V lost 5 bases and J lost 10 bases. Germline V gives CDR1 MDHEN, CDR2 SYDVKM.

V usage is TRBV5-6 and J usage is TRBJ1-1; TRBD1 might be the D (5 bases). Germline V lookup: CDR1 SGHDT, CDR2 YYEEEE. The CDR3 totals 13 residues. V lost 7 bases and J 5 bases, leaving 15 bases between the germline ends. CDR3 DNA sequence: TGTGCCAGCTCGAGGAGGGGAGGGACTGAAGCTTTCTTT. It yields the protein CASSRRGGTEAFF. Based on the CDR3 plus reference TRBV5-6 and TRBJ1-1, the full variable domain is DAGVTQSPTHLIKTRGQQVTLRCSPKSGHDTVSWYQQALGQGPQFIFQYYEEEERQRGNFPDRFSGHQFPNYSSELNVNALLLGDSALYLCASSRRGGTEAFFGQGTRLTVV.

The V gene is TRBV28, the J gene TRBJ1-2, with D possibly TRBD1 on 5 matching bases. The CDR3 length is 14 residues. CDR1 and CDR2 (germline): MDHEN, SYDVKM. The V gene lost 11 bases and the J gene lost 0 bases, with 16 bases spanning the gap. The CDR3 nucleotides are TGTGCCTGCGGCGGGGGAGCCCCTAACTATGGCTACACCTTC. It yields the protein CACGGGAPNYGYTF.

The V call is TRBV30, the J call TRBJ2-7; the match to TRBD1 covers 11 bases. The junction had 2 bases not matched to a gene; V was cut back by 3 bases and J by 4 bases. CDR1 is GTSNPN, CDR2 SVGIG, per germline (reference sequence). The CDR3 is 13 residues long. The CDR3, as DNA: TGTGCCTGGAGGGGGACAGGGGGATACGAGCAGTACTTC. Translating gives CAWRGTGGYEQYF.

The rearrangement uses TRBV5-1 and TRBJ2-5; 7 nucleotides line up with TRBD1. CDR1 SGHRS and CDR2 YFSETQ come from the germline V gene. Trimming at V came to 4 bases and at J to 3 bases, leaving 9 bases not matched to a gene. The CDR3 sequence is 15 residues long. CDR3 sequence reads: CASSLIGTAEETQYF. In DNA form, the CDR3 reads TGCGCCAGCAGCCTTATAGGGACAGCTGAAGAGACCCAGTACTTC. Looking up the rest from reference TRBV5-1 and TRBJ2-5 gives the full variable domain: KAGVTQTPRYLIKTRGQQVTLSCSPISGHRSVSWYQQTPGQGLQFLFEYFSETQRNKGNFPGRFSGRQFSNSRSEMNVSTLELGDSALYLCASSLIGTAEETQYFGPGTRLLVL.

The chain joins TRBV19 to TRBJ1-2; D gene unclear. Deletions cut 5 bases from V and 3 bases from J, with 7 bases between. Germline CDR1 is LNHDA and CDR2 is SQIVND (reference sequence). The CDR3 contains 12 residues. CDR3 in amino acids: CASSPRDYGYTF. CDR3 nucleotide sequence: TGTGCCAGTAGTCCCCGCGACTATGGCTACACCTTC.

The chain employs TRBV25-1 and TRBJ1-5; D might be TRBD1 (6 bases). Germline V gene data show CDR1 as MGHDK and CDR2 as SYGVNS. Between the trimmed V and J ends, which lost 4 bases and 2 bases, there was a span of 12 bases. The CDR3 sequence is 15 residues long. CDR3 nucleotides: TGTGCCAGCAGTGGATCAGGGGCGGGCAATCAGCCCCAGCATTTT. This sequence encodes CASSGSGAGNQPQHF.

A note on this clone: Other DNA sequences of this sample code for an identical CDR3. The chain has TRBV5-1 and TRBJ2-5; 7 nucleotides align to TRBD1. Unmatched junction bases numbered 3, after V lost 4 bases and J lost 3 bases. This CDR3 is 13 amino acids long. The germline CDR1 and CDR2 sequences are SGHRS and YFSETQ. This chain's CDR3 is CASSLGTEETQYF. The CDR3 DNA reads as TGCGCCAGCAGCCTCGGGACAGAAGAGACCCAGTACTTC.